The 17 T cell receptor beta chains below come from one sample, sequenced in a study of blood T cell repertoires in COVID-19. Produced via immunoSEQ multiplex PCR; TCRdb's table is partial and in-frame only. The table has about 480,000 clones, about 88% seen once. Specimen: peripheral blood. The source of these receptors is a woman aged 50 to 60 with COVID-19, enrolled during active disease.

This clone came up once. The genes are TRBV27 and TRBJ1-1, with D tentatively TRBD1 (6 bases). This CDR3 spans 12 amino acids. The V gene lost 5 bases and the J gene lost 7 bases, with 11 bases spanning the gap. Germline V lookup: CDR1 MNHEY, CDR2 SMNVEV (reference sequence). The CDR3 is CASSLRGGEAFF. DNA for the CDR3: TGTGCCAGCAGTCTAAGGGGGGGTGAAGCTTTCTTT.

This clone appeared a single time. The rearrangement uses TRBV3-1 (or the pseudogene TRBV3-2) and TRBJ2-2, with TRBD2 matching over 9 bases. The CDR3 contains 18 residues. The V segment lost 1 base and the J segment 4 bases; nucleotides outside the gene matches: 10. The germline V gene has CDR1 LGHDT and CDR2 YNNKEL (reference sequence). Written as DNA, the CDR3 is TGTGCCAGCAGCCAAGTGGGGCTAGCGGGAACGGGCACCGGGGAGCTGTTTTTT. The encoded protein is CASSQVGLAGTGTGELFF.

The chain is built from TRBV5-1 and TRBJ1-1, with D tentatively TRBD1 (5 bases). Germline V gives CDR1 SGHRS, CDR2 YFSETQ. V was trimmed by 5 bases and J by 5 bases, leaving 16 bases between them. CDR3 length: 14 residues. CDR3 DNA: TGCGCCAGCAGTTACCCTGGAGGGGCAACTGAAGCTTTCTTT. Translated: CASSYPGGATEAFF.

The CDR3 sequence: CASSEAHRSSYEQYF. The CDR3 nucleotides read TGTGCCAGCAGTGAAGCACACAGGAGCTCCTACGAGCAGTACTTC. The chain carries TRBV6-1 and TRBJ2-7, with D possibly being TRBD1 (5 bases). CDR3 length: 15 residues. V was trimmed by 0 bases and J by 0 bases, leaving 9 bases between them. Germline lookup yields CDR1 MNHNS and CDR2 SASEGT.

The rearrangement joins TRBV5-1 to TRBJ2-1; tentatively, D is TRBD1 (6 bases). CDR3 length equals 21 residues. Germline V gene sequence: CDR1 SGHRS, CDR2 YFSETQ. Trimming removed 10 bases at V and 6 bases at J, with 41 bases between. CDR3 coding DNA: TGCGCCTACGAAGAGTACAGGGCGGTGACTCTACTTACTCTCCTACGCAATGAGCAGTTCTTC. Translating it yields CAYEEYRAVTLLTLLRNEQFF.

About this clone: This sample includes further DNA sequences coding for the same CDR3. The chain uses TRBV6-5 and TRBJ2-7; TRBD1 is a possible D gene (6 bases). CDR1 is MNHEY, CDR2 SVGAGI, per germline. The V and J ends lost 5 bases and 3 bases respectively, with 11 bases between them. This CDR3 comprises 13 residues. This CDR3 reads CASSRSQGYEQYF. The CDR3, as DNA: TGTGCCAGCAGTAGATCACAGGGCTACGAGCAGTACTTC.

This chain joins TRBV6-5 and TRBJ1-2; TRBD1 matches at 10 bases. The ends lost 7 bases at V and 4 bases at J; junction bases unmatched: 9. The CDR3 totals 15 residues. CDR1 MNHEY and CDR2 SVGAGI come from the germline V gene. The DNA for the CDR3 is TGTGCCAGCACTGCGACAGGGGGCATGGGCTATGGCTACACCTTC. Amino acids: CASTATGGMGYGYTF.

The rearrangement joins TRBV11-2 to TRBJ2-6, with D maybe TRBD1 (5 bases). This CDR3 is built from 19 residues. The ends were cut back, 6 bases at V and 0 bases at J, with 21 bases in the middle. Germline CDR1 is SGHAT and CDR2 is FQNNGV. CDR3 in DNA: TGTGCCAGCAGTGTCAATGGGGCCAGGTTCGGCTCTGGGGCCAACGTCCTGACTTTC. It specifies CASSVNGARFGSGANVLTF.

This clone was seen a single time. V is TRBV12-5 and J is TRBJ2-7, with 7 bases matching TRBD1. Trimming removed 7 bases from V and 4 bases from J; junction bases left unmatched: 7. CDR3 length: 13 amino acids. Germline V gives CDR1 LGHNT, CDR2 FRNRAP. In nucleotides, the CDR3 is TGTGCTAGTGAAGGGGACAGAAGTTACGAGCAGTACTTC. This translates into CASEGDRSYEQYF.

This clone was seen only a few times. CDR3 in amino acids: CASRPGQTGANVLTF. Written as DNA, the CDR3 is TGTGCCAGCAGGCCCGGTCAAACTGGGGCCAACGTCCTGACTTTC. V usage is TRBV6-5 and J usage is TRBJ2-6; unclear D gene. Germline CDR1 and CDR2: MNHEY and SVGAGI. V was shortened by 6 bases and J by 2 bases, with 11 bases between the two germline ends. This CDR3 contains 15 residues.

This rearrangement joins TRBV2 to TRBJ2-3; D unclear. Germline-derived CDR1 and CDR2 are SNHLY and FYNNEI. The CDR3 totals 14 residues. Trimming shortened V by 0 bases and J by 3 bases, and 7 bases separated the two germline ends. CDR3 loop: CASSEAQWTDTQYF. The CDR3 DNA is TGTGCCAGCAGTGAAGCGCAGTGGACAGATACGCAGTATTTT. Full variable domain (remainder filled in from reference TRBV2 and TRBJ2-3): EPEVTQTPSHQVTQMGQEVILRCVPISNHLYFYWYRQILGQKVEFLVSFYNNEISEKSEIFDDQFSVERPDGSNFTLKIRSTKLEDSAMYFCASSEAQWTDTQYFGPGTRLTVL.

V usage is TRBV10-1 and J usage is TRBJ2-1; the match to TRBD1 covers 12 bases. The germline CDR1 and CDR2 sequences are WNHNN and SYGVQD (reference sequence). CDR3 length: 15 amino acids. The ends lost 2 bases at V and 8 bases at J; junction bases unmatched: 4. In DNA form, the CDR3 reads TGCGCCAGCAGTGAGGGGACAGGGGGCAAGGATGAGCAGTTCTTC. Protein: CASSEGTGGKDEQFF.

The J gene is TRBJ1-4, the V gene TRBV5-1; D might be TRBD1 (5 bases). The CDR3 sequence is 14 residues long. Germline V lookup: CDR1 SGHRS, CDR2 YFSETQ. Trimming removed 5 bases at V and 8 bases at J, with 16 bases between. CDR3 DNA sequence: TGCGCCAGCAGTAAGGCGGGGGAACGGGAAAAACTGTTTTTT. Translation gives CASSKAGEREKLFF. The full variable domain, its missing parts supplied by reference TRBV5-1 and TRBJ1-4, is KAGVTQTPRYLIKTRGQQVTLSCSPISGHRSVSWYQQTPGQGLQFLFEYFSETQRNKGNFPGRFSGRQFSNSRSEMNVSTLELGDSALYLCASSKAGEREKLFFGSGTQLSVL.

The V gene is TRBV4-1, the J gene TRBJ1-6; D remains unclear. Germline CDR1 is MGHRA and CDR2 is YSYEKL. Trimming stripped 2 bases from V and 9 bases from J, with 14 bases between. The CDR3 length is 15 residues. The DNA for the CDR3 is TGCGCCAGCAGCCAACCGACGGGGAGGCCTTCACCCCTCCACTTT. Translating gives CASSQPTGRPSPLHF.

The V and J genes are TRBV5-1 and TRBJ1-3; the match to TRBD1 covers 8 bases. Unmatched junction bases numbered 4, after V lost 0 bases and J lost 8 bases. The CDR3 has 14 residues. Germline V gene sequence: CDR1 SGHRS, CDR2 YFSETQ. Written as DNA, the CDR3 is TGCGCCAGCAGCTTGGAGGACAGGGAGGACACCATATATTTT. It is translated as CASSLEDREDTIYF.

This clone has just one count. V and J are TRBV19 and TRBJ1-3; D remains unclear. V lost 7 bases to trimming and J lost 0 bases, with 7 bases between them. Germline-derived CDR1 and CDR2 are LNHDA and SQIVND (reference sequence). This CDR3 contains 13 residues. CDR3 sequence reads: CASMGLSGNTIYF. CDR3 bases: TGTGCCAGTATGGGCCTCTCTGGAAACACCATATATTTT.

This sequence joins TRBV29-1 and TRBJ2-7; 10 nucleotides align to TRBD1. There are 18 residues in the CDR3. The V gene end was trimmed by 0 bases and the J gene end by 0 bases; junction bases not matched to a gene: 11. Germline values: CDR1 SQVTM, CDR2 ANQGSEA. DNA for the CDR3: TGCAGCGTTGAAGATTGGGGGACAGGGGCCTGGGGCTCCTACGAGCAGTACTTC. This sequence encodes CSVEDWGTGAWGSYEQYF.